Below are 17 T cell receptor beta chains sequenced from a single sample in a study of T-cell memory formation after mild COVID-19. TCRdb analysed the 5' RACE reads with MiXCR anew, one entry per CDR3 protein. This sample has about 390,000 distinct CDR3 sequences, with 16% found just once. Input material: PBMCs or a T cell subset sorted from them (not recorded which). The receptor source for this set is a man between 18 and 35 years old who had mild COVID-19 (a few samples of this study predate the infection). Cell type and time point are not known.

The rearrangement joins TRBV4-1 to TRBJ2-1, with D maybe TRBD2 (5 bases). This CDR3 contains 16 residues. CDR1 and CDR2 (germline): MGHRA, YSYEKL. V lost 3 bases, J lost 3 bases, and 15 bases lay in between. The CDR3 spells CASSQPGPRGYNEQFF. DNA of the CDR3: TGCGCCAGCAGCCAGCCCGGGCCCCGGGGCTACAATGAGCAGTTCTTC.

The rearrangement links TRBV28 to TRBJ1-1; D remains unclear. The CDR3 contains 12 residues. V was trimmed by 7 bases and J by 1 base, leaving 7 bases between them. Germline CDR1 MDHEN, CDR2 SYDVKM. CDR3 nucleotide sequence: TGTGCCAGCACGACGGAGAACACTGAAGCTTTCTTT. Protein product: CASTTENTEAFF.

This clonotype has just a few counts. V usage is TRBV19 and J usage is TRBJ2-5; 7 nucleotides align to TRBD1. In germline, CDR1 is LNHDA, CDR2 SQIVND (reference sequence). The ends lost 10 bases at V and 2 bases at J; junction bases unmatched: 13. The CDR3 runs 15 residues. The chain's CDR3 is CATSNKGGRQETQYF. The CDR3 DNA is TGTGCCACCTCGAACAAAGGGGGCCGGCAAGAGACCCAGTACTTC.

This clonotype was detected a few times. The CDR3, as DNA: TGTGCCACCAGCGCTGGACTAGCGGACACAGATACGCAGTATTTT. Translating gives CATSAGLADTDTQYF. The chain carries TRBV15 and TRBJ2-3, with TRBD2 matching over 10 bases. The CDR3 consists of 15 residues. V lost 5 bases, J lost 2 bases, and 4 bases stayed unmatched. CDR1 is LNHNV, CDR2 YYDKDF, per germline (reference sequence).

This clonotype has just a few counts. V usage is TRBV6-5 and J usage is TRBJ2-4; D remains unclear. Per the germline V gene, CDR1 is MNHEY and CDR2 is SVGAGI. CDR3 length: 13 residues. V was cut by 6 bases and J by 6 bases, with 12 bases left in between. The CDR3 spells CASSPWTGNIQYF. In nucleotides, the CDR3 is TGTGCCAGCAGCCCATGGACGGGAAACATTCAGTACTTC.

The J gene is TRBJ1-6, the V gene TRBV6-1, with 11 nucleotides matching TRBD1. J gave up 7 bases and V 4 bases, and 3 bases lay outside the gene matches. The germline V gene has CDR1 MNHNS and CDR2 SASEGT. The CDR3 totals 15 residues. The CDR3 sequence: CASSGTGGKNSPLHF. DNA of the CDR3: TGTGCCAGCAGTGGGACAGGGGGCAAGAATTCACCCCTCCACTTT.

V usage is TRBV21-1 and J usage is TRBJ2-7. TRBV21-1 is recorded as a pseudogene. This CDR3 is built from 8 residues. Here the CDR3 reads CASHGQYV. CDR3 nucleotide sequence: TGTGCCAGCCATGGGCAGTACGTC.

This clonotype has a handful of counts. The chain combines TRBV9 with TRBJ1-2, with D unresolved. Between the trimmed V and J ends, which lost 0 bases and 4 bases, there was a span of 10 bases. This CDR3 has 14 residues. Germline assignment: CDR1 SGDLS and CDR2 YYNGEE. CDR3 residues: CASSVAINSYGYTF. CDR3 nucleotide sequence: TGTGCCAGCAGCGTAGCGATTAATTCCTATGGCTACACCTTC.

The J gene is TRBJ1-1, the V gene TRBV7-2; 8 bases agree with TRBD1. V dropped 1 base and J dropped 5; count of bases not matched to a gene: 6. Germline lookup yields CDR1 SGHTA and CDR2 FQGNSA. The CDR3 sequence is 15 residues long. CDR3: CASSLVGTGQTEAFF. In DNA, the CDR3 is TGTGCCAGCAGCTTAGTAGGGACAGGACAGACTGAAGCTTTCTTT.

In this sample, this clonotype turned up many times. The V call is TRBV7-3, the J call TRBJ2-1; TRBD1 aligns across 7 bases. This CDR3 comprises 15 residues. V was pared by 1 base and J by 0 bases, with 0 bases of the junction left unmatched. Per the germline V gene, CDR1 is SGHTA and CDR2 is FQGTGA. This chain's CDR3 is CASSLNRGSYNEQFF. CDR3 in DNA: TGTGCCAGCAGCTTAAACAGGGGCTCCTACAATGAGCAGTTCTTC.

This clonotype has just a few counts. The rearrangement links TRBV5-1 to TRBJ2-1; no reliable D call. The germline CDR1 and CDR2 sequences are SGHRS and YFSETQ. The CDR3 contains 14 residues. V lost 0 bases to trimming and J lost 8 bases, with 12 bases between them. The CDR3 DNA follows: TGCGCCAGCAGCTTGGAATGGGGTAGGGATGAGCAGTTCTTC. Its protein is CASSLEWGRDEQFF.

This clonotype was observed a few times. V gene TRBV5-1 combines with J gene TRBJ2-5; 8 nucleotides agree with TRBD1. The germline V gene has CDR1 SGHRS and CDR2 YFSETQ. The CDR3 totals 13 residues. The J segment lost 4 bases and the V segment lost 6 bases, leaving 5 bases of the junction unmatched. The CDR3 here is CASNPGTGETQYF. Written as DNA, the CDR3 is TGCGCCAGCAACCCCGGGACAGGAGAGACCCAGTACTTC.

There are a few counts of this clonotype. V gene TRBV27 combines with J gene TRBJ1-2; D might be TRBD1 (5 bases). The CDR3 is made up of 15 amino acids. Germline values: CDR1 MNHEY, CDR2 SMNVEV (reference sequence). Trimming took 2 bases from V and 8 from J, leaving 18 bases between them. In DNA form, the CDR3 reads TGTGCCAGCAGTTTAAATATGCAGGGATCGGCAGGCTACACCTTC. This codes for CASSLNMQGSAGYTF.

This clonotype was detected a few times. The V call is TRBV6-5, the J call TRBJ1-2, with a weak D call TRBD1 (5 bases). The CDR3 loop spans 13 amino acids. The germline V gene encodes CDR1 MNHEY and CDR2 SVGAGI. V lost 5 bases, J lost 2 bases, and 9 bases lay in between. As DNA, the CDR3 is TGTGCCAGCAGTCAGACAGTGAACTATGGCTACACCTTC. Protein sequence: CASSQTVNYGYTF.

DNA of the CDR3: TGTGCCAGCAGCGCTCCTGGAGGCCTGGGGAATGAGCAGTTCTTC. It translates to CASSAPGGLGNEQFF. V is TRBV5-4 and J is TRBJ2-1, with a possible D match to TRBD2 (5 bases). This CDR3 has 15 amino acids. The germline V and J ends were trimmed by 4 bases and 7 bases, with 18 bases remaining between them. The germline CDR1 and CDR2 sequences are SGHNT and YYREEE (reference sequence).

There are a few counts of this clonotype. The chain is built from TRBV20-1 and TRBJ2-5; TRBD2 matches 15 bases. Germline loops: CDR1 DFQATT, CDR2 SNEGSKA (reference sequence). The CDR3 loop spans 16 amino acids. With 6 bases clipped from V and 7 bases from J, the junction kept 12 bases outside the gene matches. This CDR3 reads CSAPPRTSGGAGTQYF. DNA for the CDR3: TGCAGTGCCCCCCCCCGGACTAGCGGGGGGGCTGGGACCCAGTACTTC.

The chain is built from TRBV11-2 and TRBJ2-1, with 11 bases fitting TRBD1. Germline V gives CDR1 SGHAT, CDR2 FQNNGV. V dropped 5 bases and J dropped 9; count of bases not matched to a gene: 9. This CDR3 has 15 residues. The CDR3: CASSPYGQGAREQFF. The CDR3 DNA reads as TGTGCCAGCAGCCCATACGGACAGGGGGCGCGTGAGCAGTTCTTC.